What follows are 2 T cell receptor beta chains derived from one specimen sequenced in a study of graft-versus-host responses after intestinal transplantation. Here immunoSEQ multiplex PCR was the method, and the copy in TCRdb shows in-frame clones only, minus some. The sample carries approximately 80,000 clones, around 90% recorded once. What these receptors recognize is not known. The sample in question was unstimulated CD4+ T cells sorted from spleen or lymph node cells, obtained before intestinal transplant. These receptors were taken from a human donor who received an intestinal transplant.

This clone is a singleton in its sample. The chain has TRBV27 and TRBJ1-5, with D possibly matching TRBD1 (5 bases). The CDR3 is made up of 13 amino acids. Germline CDR1 MNHEY, CDR2 SMNVEV (reference sequence). Trimming left V 7 bases short and J 6 bases short, with 13 bases between. The CDR3 DNA follows: TGTGCCAGCACTCACCTCGGGGGTCAGCCCCAGCATTTT. Protein product: CASTHLGGQPQHF.

A few counts support this clone. The chain combines TRBV5-1 with TRBJ1-3; D gene ambiguous. Looked up from germline, CDR1 is SGHRS and CDR2 is YFSETQ. V was pared by 0 bases and J by 7 bases, with 11 bases between. CDR3 length: 14 residues. The CDR3 sequence: CASSLDGNGNTIYF. CDR3 bases: TGCGCCAGCAGCTTGGACGGGAACGGCAACACCATATATTTT.